Below are 17 T cell receptor beta chains sequenced from a single sample in a study of cytomegalovirus exposure and HLA in healthy donors. 60 Vbeta and 13 Jbeta primers were used in PCR. Measured with immunoSEQ multiplex PCR; TCRdb has only the in-frame clones, and not every one. The table includes 150,000 to 200,000 clones, approximately 84% detected once. The sample comprised PBMCs. The receptors shown here come from a girl in the first two years of life in good health and CMV-seronegative.

The V gene is TRBV7-2, the J gene TRBJ1-5; maybe TRBD1 (6 bases). V gave up 2 bases and J gave up 3 bases, with 11 bases separating them. Germline assignment: CDR1 SGHTA and CDR2 FQGNSA. The CDR3 runs 15 residues. Here the CDR3 reads CASSLNRVTNQPQHF. The CDR3 DNA reads TGTGCCAGCAGCTTAAACAGGGTTACCAATCAGCCCCAGCATTTT.

The rearrangement uses TRBV5-5 and TRBJ2-5; D might be TRBD2 (6 bases). The germline CDR1 and CDR2 sequences are SGHKS and YYEKEE (reference sequence). The CDR3 length is 14 residues. V dropped 0 bases and J dropped 4 bases, with 10 bases sitting between them. Here the CDR3 reads CASSLAVGGETQYF. DNA of the CDR3: TGTGCCAGCAGCTTGGCCGTGGGAGGAGAGACCCAGTACTTC.

V and J are TRBV30 and TRBJ2-7; TRBD2 matches at 8 bases. The V gene end was trimmed by 2 bases and the J gene end by 2 bases; junction bases not matched to a gene: 5. Germline CDR1 and CDR2: GTSNPN and SVGIG (reference sequence). CDR3 size: 14 residues. The CDR3 loop is CAWSLPGGTYEQYF. The CDR3 nucleotides read TGTGCCTGGAGTCTCCCGGGAGGGACCTACGAGCAGTACTTC.

This chain joins TRBV4-3 and TRBJ2-2; a weak D match, TRBD2 (5 bases). The germline CDR1 and CDR2 sequences are LGHNA and YSLEER. Trimming stripped 0 bases from V and 1 base from J, with 9 bases between. The CDR3 extends over 16 amino acids. The CDR3 region is CASSQEVAMNTGELFF. CDR3 bases: TGCGCCAGCAGCCAAGAGGTAGCGATGAACACCGGGGAGCTGTTTTTT.

V usage is TRBV6-6 and J usage is TRBJ2-3; D perhaps matches TRBD1 (6 bases). V gave up 2 bases and J gave up 5 bases, with 17 bases separating them. Germline CDR1 MNHNY, CDR2 SVGAGI (reference sequence). CDR3 size: 16 residues. As DNA, the CDR3 is TGTGCCAGCAGTTACACAACCGTTGACAGGAGAGATACGCAGTATTTT. Its protein product is CASSYTTVDRRDTQYF.

This clone has just a few counts. This chain uses TRBV7-9 with TRBJ2-3; TRBD2 matches at 10 bases. Germline V gene data show CDR1 as SEHNR and CDR2 as FQNEAQ (reference sequence). V lost 5 bases to trimming and J lost 5 bases; unmatched junction nucleotides: 13. The CDR3 is 17 amino acids. CDR3 bases: TGTGCCAGCAGCGTATCCGTAGCGGGAGGAATAGGAGATACGCAGTATTTT. Residues: CASSVSVAGGIGDTQYF.

The CDR3, as DNA: TGTGCCAGCAGCTTAGGGTCGTTAGTGGAGACCCAGTACTTC. It yields the protein CASSLGSLVETQYF. The chain links TRBV7-2 to TRBJ2-7; the D is unclear. The DNA end favors TRBJ2-5, so the J call may be wrong. This CDR3 region has 14 residues. CDR1 SGHTA and CDR2 FQGNSA come from the germline V gene.

The chain employs TRBV4-1 and TRBJ2-1; no clear D. Between the trimmed V and J ends, which lost 1 base and 10 bases, there was a span of 8 bases. CDR3 length: 12 amino acids. Germline loops: CDR1 MGHRA, CDR2 YSYEKL. Here the CDR3 DNA reads TGCGCCAGCAGCCAAGTCCACTTCGAGCAGTTCTTC. Its translation: CASSQVHFEQFF.

The V call is TRBV5-1, the J call TRBJ2-7; 7 bases agree with TRBD2. The CDR3 consists of 14 residues. From germline, CDR1 is SGHRS and CDR2 YFSETQ. J was trimmed by 0 bases and V by 0 bases; bases with no gene match: 0. CDR3 sequence: CASSLGDYSYEQYF. CDR3 in DNA: TGCGCCAGCAGCTTGGGGGACTACTCCTACGAGCAGTACTTC.

The chain couples TRBV7-3 to TRBJ2-3; D is perhaps TRBD2 (6 bases). Trimming cost V 3 bases and J 9 bases, with 13 bases left between them. Germline V gives CDR1 SGHTA, CDR2 FQGTGA. There are 13 residues in the CDR3. The CDR3 bases are TGTGCCAGCAGCTTCACGGGAGAATCGACGCAGTATTTT. As protein: CASSFTGESTQYF. Using reference TRBV7-3 and TRBJ2-3 for the parts outside the CDR3, the full variable domain is GAGVSQTPSNKVTEKGKYVELRCDPISGHTALYWYRQSLGQGPEFLIYFQGTGAADDSGLPNDRFFAVRPEGSVSTLKIQRTERGDSAVYLCASSFTGESTQYFGPGTRLTVL.

The chain uses TRBV4-1 and TRBJ2-1, with a possible D match to TRBD2 (5 bases). The CDR3 consists of 16 residues. The germline CDR1 and CDR2 sequences are MGHRA and YSYEKL. V lost 0 bases, J lost 7 bases, and 16 bases lay in between. The CDR3 sequence is CASSQDLRAGLNEQFF. The CDR3 coding sequence is TGCGCCAGCAGCCAAGATCTGAGGGCAGGATTAAATGAGCAGTTCTTC.

The chain couples TRBV7-3 to TRBJ1-1, with 8 bases identical to TRBD1. Looked up from germline, CDR1 is SGHTA and CDR2 is FQGTGA. The V gene end was trimmed by 2 bases and the J gene end by 4 bases; junction bases not matched to a gene: 3. This CDR3 is built from 14 residues. CDR3 in DNA: TGTGCCAGCAGCTTACAGGGGGCCGGCACTGAAGCTTTCTTT. Its translation is CASSLQGAGTEAFF. Full variable domain (remainder filled in from reference TRBV7-3 and TRBJ1-1): GAGVSQTPSNKVTEKGKYVELRCDPISGHTALYWYRQSLGQGPEFLIYFQGTGAADDSGLPNDRFFAVRPEGSVSTLKIQRTERGDSAVYLCASSLQGAGTEAFFGQGTRLTVV.

The chain links TRBV4-2 to TRBJ2-7; 10 nucleotides agree with TRBD1. This CDR3 comprises 15 residues. CDR1 is LGHNA and CDR2 is YNFKEQ in the germline V gene. The J segment lost 2 bases and the V segment lost 1 base, leaving 2 bases of the junction unmatched. The chain's CDR3 is CASSQAGQGAYEQYF. CDR3 sequence (DNA): TGTGCCAGCAGCCAAGCCGGACAGGGGGCCTACGAGCAGTACTTC.

V gene TRBV9 combines with J gene TRBJ2-1, with 9 bases aligning to TRBD2. This CDR3 spans 16 amino acids. Germline lookup yields CDR1 SGDLS and CDR2 YYNGEE. J gave up 6 bases and V 0 bases, and 7 bases lay outside the gene matches. CDR3 loop: CASSVGGSGSLNEQFF. The CDR3 DNA reads as TGTGCCAGCAGCGTAGGCGGTAGCGGGAGTCTCAATGAGCAGTTCTTC.

This clone was observed a single time. The V call is TRBV27, the J call TRBJ2-7, with D tentatively TRBD1 (6 bases). Germline CDR1 reads MNHEY; CDR2 reads SMNVEV (reference sequence). Between the trimmed V and J ends, which lost 5 bases and 3 bases, there was a span of 17 bases. There are 15 residues in the CDR3. The CDR3 DNA is TGTGCCAGCAGTCCATGGGACATCGGCGGCTACGAGCAGTACTTC. Translation: CASSPWDIGGYEQYF.

The CDR3 protein is CASSPRSGMNTEAFF. The CDR3 nucleotides read TGTGCCAGCTCACCACGGTCAGGGATGAACACTGAAGCTTTCTTT. The genes are TRBV18 and TRBJ1-1, with D possibly being TRBD1 (5 bases). Trimming took 1 base from V and 0 from J, leaving 9 bases between them. Germline CDR1 reads KGHSH; CDR2 reads LQKENI. This CDR3 is built from 15 residues.

The rearrangement uses TRBV6-6 and TRBJ2-7; TRBD2 agrees at 8 bases. The CDR3 covers 14 residues. Germline V gives CDR1 MNHNY, CDR2 SVGAGI (reference sequence). Losses at the gene ends were 8 bases for V and 9 bases for J; bases not matched to a gene: 15. DNA for the CDR3: TGTGCCAGCGGTCCTCACGCAGCGGGAGTAGGGCAGTACTTC. This codes for CASGPHAAGVGQYF.